This T cell receptor beta chain came from a study of OX40 agonist ivuxolimab in advanced cancers. The overall study: In this cohort, patients received ivuxolimab, an agonistic anti-OX40 (CD134) antibody. In three patients, partial responses were observed, one with hepatocellular carcinoma and two with cutaneous melanoma.

Autoimmune disease history or systemic immunosuppression meant exclusion. The CDR3 consists of 17 residues. From germline, CDR1 is LNHDA and CDR2 SQIVND (reference sequence). V lost 3 bases, J lost 0 bases, and 10 bases stayed unmatched. Method: immunoSEQ multiplex PCR; TCRdb's copy keeps in-frame clones and lacks some. The table includes around 100,000 clones, about 90% detected once. V gene TRBV19 combines with J gene TRBJ2-7, with 8 bases matching TRBD1. This clonotype was obtained from an adult with an advanced solid tumor such as melanoma, head and neck, liver or kidney cancer. The sequencing used CD4+ or CD8+ T cells sorted from blood, collected in a trial of the OX40 agonist ivuxolimab. CDR3 loop: CASSIKGQASISYEQYF. CDR3 nucleotides: TGTGCCAGTAGTATTAAGGGACAGGCGTCCATCTCCTACGAGCAGTACTTC.